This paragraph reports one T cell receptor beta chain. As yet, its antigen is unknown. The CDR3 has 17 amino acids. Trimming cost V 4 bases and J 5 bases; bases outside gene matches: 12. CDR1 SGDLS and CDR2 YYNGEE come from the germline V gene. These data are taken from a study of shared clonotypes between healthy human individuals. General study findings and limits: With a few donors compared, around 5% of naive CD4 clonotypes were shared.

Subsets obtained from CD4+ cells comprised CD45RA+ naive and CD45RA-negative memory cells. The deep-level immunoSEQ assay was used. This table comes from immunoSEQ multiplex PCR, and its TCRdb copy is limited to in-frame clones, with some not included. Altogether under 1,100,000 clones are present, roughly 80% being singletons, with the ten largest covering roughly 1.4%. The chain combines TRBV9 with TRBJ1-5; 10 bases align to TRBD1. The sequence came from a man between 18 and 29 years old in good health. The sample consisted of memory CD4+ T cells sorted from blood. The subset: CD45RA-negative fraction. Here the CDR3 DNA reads TGTGCCAGCAGCCCCTCGTTGGGGGACAGGGGTTATCAGCCCCAGCATTTT. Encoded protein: CASSPSLGDRGYQPQHF.